The T cell receptor (beta chain) described here comes from a study of T cells in Graves' hyperthyroidism and ophthalmopathy. General observations from the study: Most thyroid clonotypes with frequency above 0.001 were detected in blood. Through a model of 13 V-J features, ophthalmopathy was separated from stable hyperthyroidism. Ophthalmopathy prediction by the model preceded onset by a median approximately six months.

RNA transcripts yielded amplified TCR beta CDR3 regions. The study used the HTBI primer set for a first-round RT-PCR of the TCR CDR3. TCRdb re-analysed the multiplex PCR reads in MiXCR, keeping a single row per CDR3 protein. The data show about 700,000 distinct CDR3 sequences, 11% to 15% seen once. This clonotype was picked up a small number of times. Its specificity is unknown. Germline CDR1 and CDR2: SGHAT and FQNNGV. V lost 5 bases and J 0 bases, leaving 14 bases between the germline ends. CDR3 length: 17 residues. V usage is TRBV11-2 and J usage is TRBJ2-6; no clear D gene. The sequencing sample was made of blood. This sequence was found in a woman between 18 and 29 years old with Graves' hyperthyroidism. CDR3 nucleotides: TGTGCCAGCAGCCAAGGGCCCATCATCTCTGGGGCCAACGTCCTGACTTTC. Translating gives CASSQGPIISGANVLTF.